There are many counts of the clone carrying this T cell receptor (beta chain). Its antigen is currently unknown. Peripheral blood samples and lesional scalp punch biopsies were obtained from alopecia areata patients. CD4+ and CD8+ T cells were sorted from PBMCs. RNA, once extracted, was reverse transcribed into cDNA for use as the sequencing template. Assay used: immunoSEQ multiplex PCR; TCRdb lists only in-frame clones, some missing. In the table there are some 130,000 clones, about 49% of which are singletons. These data belong to a study of CD8+ T cells in alopecia areata. Overall study context: Tofacitinib ran for 6 to 18 months before 6 months off drug.

Study-wide results and limits: Normal scalp had lower clonality than lesional scalp, with alopecia totalis/universalis lesions showing this most strongly.

The receptor comes from a human donor with alopecia areata. The input for sequencing was CD8+ T cells sorted from blood, taken at week 0.

As DNA, the CDR3 is TGTGCCAGCTCACCAGGAGGTCCCTACGAGCAGTACTTC. Its translation is CASSPGGPYEQYF. This chain joins TRBV18 and TRBJ2-7, with D possibly TRBD2 on 5 matching bases. The CDR3 spans 13 residues. Trimming removed 2 bases from V and 2 bases from J, with 7 bases in between. Germline CDR1 reads KGHSH; CDR2 reads LQKENI.